This is a list of T cell receptor beta chains from one sample in a study of cytomegalovirus exposure and HLA in healthy donors. The repertoire was sequenced with immunoSEQ multiplex PCR; TCRdb's copy has only in-frame clones and lacks some. This table has around 130,000 clones, about 85% appearing once. The sequencing input was PBMCs. The receptor set was obtained from a boy between 5 and 17 years old in good health and CMV-seronegative. Both conserved end residues are part of each CDR3. Each record gives: clone size, V gene, J gene, D gene, CDR3 protein, CDR3 DNA. D genes are given only for firm matches. Size is omitted from some rows. Given values are once, few, many or a class for expanded clones.

clone size: -
V gene: TRBV4-3
J gene: TRBJ2-1
D gene: -
CDR3 protein: CASSQDGTLTRNEQFF
CDR3 DNA: TGCGCCAGCAGCCAAGACGGGACACTGACGAGGAATGAGCAGTTCTTC

clone size: -
V gene: TRBV5-4
J gene: TRBJ2-5
D gene: TRBD1
CDR3 protein: CASSRTGTGTYQETQYF
CDR3 DNA: TGTGCCAGCAGCCGTACCGGGACAGGGACGTACCAAGAGACCCAGTACTTC

clone size: -
V gene: TRBV7-3
J gene: TRBJ2-5
D gene: -
CDR3 protein: CASSLGGKETQYF
CDR3 DNA: TGTGCCAGCAGCTTAGGAGGGAAAGAGACCCAGTACTTC

clone size: -
V gene: TRBV5-1
J gene: TRBJ1-2
D gene: TRBD1
CDR3 protein: CASSTTGGGYGYTF
CDR3 DNA: TGCGCCAGCAGCACAACAGGGGGCGGCTATGGCTACACCTTC

clone size: -
V gene: TRBV6-4
J gene: TRBJ2-1
D gene: TRBD2
CDR3 protein: CASSLLAGGLNEQFF
CDR3 DNA: TGTGCCAGCAGCCTACTAGCGGGAGGTTTGAATGAGCAGTTCTTC

clone size: -
V gene: TRBV9
J gene: TRBJ2-1
D gene: TRBD1
CDR3 protein: CASSPDRVSYNEQFF
CDR3 DNA: TGTGCCAGCAGCCCAGACAGGGTCTCCTACAATGAGCAGTTCTTC

clone size: -
V gene: TRBV19
J gene: TRBJ2-5
D gene: -
CDR3 protein: CASSIQGTETQYF
CDR3 DNA: TGTGCCAGTAGTATCCAGGGCACGGAGACCCAGTACTTC

clone size: -
V gene: TRBV4-3
J gene: TRBJ2-7
D gene: -
CDR3 protein: CASSQVGKQGEYEQYF
CDR3 DNA: TGCGCCAGCAGCCAAGTGGGGAAACAGGGAGAATACGAGCAGTACTTC

clone size: -
V gene: TRBV5-6
J gene: TRBJ1-1
D gene: -
CDR3 protein: CASSLATVATEAFF
CDR3 DNA: TGTGCCAGCAGCCTCGCGACAGTCGCCACTGAAGCTTTCTTT

clone size: -
V gene: TRBV4-1
J gene: TRBJ2-5
D gene: -
CDR3 protein: CASSQNPGTLETQYF
CDR3 DNA: TGCGCCAGCAGCCAGAATCCCGGGACTCTGGAGACCCAGTACTTC

clone size: -
V gene: TRBV27
J gene: TRBJ2-7
D gene: TRBD2
CDR3 protein: CASSFQVLTSGIYEQYF
CDR3 DNA: TGTGCCAGCAGTTTCCAGGTATTGACTAGCGGGATCTACGAGCAGTACTTC

clone size: -
V gene: TRBV4-1
J gene: TRBJ1-1
D gene: TRBD1
CDR3 protein: CASSQVNRGGTEAFF
CDR3 DNA: TGCGCCAGCAGCCAAGTAAACAGGGGAGGAACTGAAGCTTTCTTT

clone size: -
V gene: TRBV10-3
J gene: TRBJ1-2
D gene: -
CDR3 protein: CAISGRQNTNYGYTF
CDR3 DNA: TGTGCCATCAGTGGGAGACAGAACACTAACTATGGCTACACCTTC

clone size: -
V gene: TRBV7-6
J gene: TRBJ2-7
D gene: TRBD2
CDR3 protein: CASSVGPLAGGYEQYF
CDR3 DNA: TGTGCCAGCAGCGTAGGCCCACTAGCGGGGGGCTACGAGCAGTACTTC

clone size: -
V gene: TRBV19
J gene: TRBJ1-5
D gene: TRBD1
CDR3 protein: CATCLTGGNQPQHF
CDR3 DNA: TGTGCCACTTGCCTCACAGGGGGCAATCAGCCCCAGCATTTT

clone size: -
V gene: TRBV30
J gene: TRBJ2-5
D gene: TRBD1
CDR3 protein: CAWGRGLETQYF
CDR3 DNA: TGTGCCTGGGGCAGGGGGCTGGAGACCCAGTACTTC

clone size: -
V gene: TRBV30
J gene: TRBJ1-2
D gene: -
CDR3 protein: CAWSGGYGGGYTF
CDR3 DNA: TGTGCCTGGAGTGGAGGCTATGGTGGTGGCTACACCTTC

clone size: -
V gene: TRBV4-2
J gene: TRBJ2-1
D gene: TRBD2
CDR3 protein: CASSPITSAVYNEQFF
CDR3 DNA: TGTGCCAGCAGCCCCATCACTAGCGCAGTTTACAATGAGCAGTTCTTC

clone size: -
V gene: TRBV6-1
J gene: TRBJ2-7
D gene: TRBD2
CDR3 protein: CASSDGTSGNSGYEQYF
CDR3 DNA: TGTGCCAGCAGTGACGGGACTAGCGGGAACAGTGGATACGAGCAGTACTTC

clone size: -
V gene: TRBV5-1
J gene: TRBJ2-5
D gene: TRBD2
CDR3 protein: CASSSGGTSGRETQYF
CDR3 DNA: TGCGCCAGCAGCTCGGGAGGGACTAGCGGACGGGAGACCCAGTACTTC

clone size: -
V gene: TRBV4-2
J gene: TRBJ2-3
D gene: -
CDR3 protein: CASSQEGPGSTDTQYF
CDR3 DNA: TGTGCCAGCAGCCAAGAGGGTCCGGGGAGCACAGATACGCAGTATTTT

clone size: -
V gene: TRBV9
J gene: TRBJ2-7
D gene: -
CDR3 protein: CASSVAGSGDYEQYF
CDR3 DNA: TGTGCCAGCAGCGTAGCAGGGTCGGGAGACTACGAGCAGTACTTC

clone size: -
V gene: TRBV11-2
J gene: TRBJ1-5
D gene: -
CDR3 protein: CASSPRVGQPQHF
CDR3 DNA: TGTGCCAGCAGTCCGAGGGTCGGTCAGCCCCAGCATTTT

clone size: -
V gene: TRBV27
J gene: TRBJ2-2
D gene: TRBD1
CDR3 protein: CASSEGQGRGKTGELFF
CDR3 DNA: TGTGCCAGCAGTGAAGGACAGGGTCGCGGTAAAACCGGGGAGCTGTTTTTT

clone size: -
V gene: TRBV5-4
J gene: TRBJ1-3
D gene: -
CDR3 protein: CASRLLPPTEGPEPIYF
CDR3 DNA: TGTGCCAGCAGGCTACTCCCCCCCACCGAGGGCCCCGAGCCCATATATTTT

clone size: -
V gene: TRBV19
J gene: TRBJ2-7
D gene: TRBD2
CDR3 protein: CASSGLAVPSYEQYF
CDR3 DNA: TGTGCCAGTAGTGGACTAGCAGTCCCCTCCTACGAGCAGTACTTC

clone size: -
V gene: TRBV12-5
J gene: TRBJ2-1
D gene: TRBD1
CDR3 protein: CASGHGTGGEQFF
CDR3 DNA: TGTGCTAGTGGTCACGGGACAGGGGGAGAGCAGTTCTTC

clone size: -
V gene: TRBV9
J gene: TRBJ2-2
D gene: -
CDR3 protein: CASSERLANTGELFF
CDR3 DNA: TGTGCCAGCAGTGAAAGACTAGCGAACACCGGGGAGCTGTTTTTT

clone size: -
V gene: TRBV2
J gene: TRBJ1-2
D gene: TRBD1
CDR3 protein: CATQGGHGYTF
CDR3 DNA: TGTGCCACCCAAGGGGGCCATGGCTACACCTTC

clone size: -
V gene: TRBV6-1
J gene: TRBJ1-1
D gene: -
CDR3 protein: CASSEAGGAPPAEAFF
CDR3 DNA: TGTGCCAGCAGTGAAGCAGGGGGTGCGCCTCCCGCGGAAGCTTTCTTT

clone size: -
V gene: TRBV9
J gene: TRBJ1-1
D gene: -
CDR3 protein: CASSVERDTEAFF
CDR3 DNA: TGTGCCAGCAGCGTAGAACGGGACACTGAAGCTTTCTTT

clone size: -
V gene: TRBV4-3
J gene: TRBJ2-5
D gene: TRBD2
CDR3 protein: CASSQDFSGRVETQYF
CDR3 DNA: TGCGCCAGCAGCCAAGATTTTAGCGGGAGGGTGGAGACCCAGTACTTC

clone size: -
V gene: TRBV15
J gene: TRBJ2-6
D gene: -
CDR3 protein: CATSREWRTGANVLTF
CDR3 DNA: TGTGCCACCAGCAGAGAGTGGCGGACTGGGGCCAACGTCCTGACTTTC

clone size: -
V gene: TRBV10-3
J gene: TRBJ1-4
D gene: -
CDR3 protein: CATSREETNEKLFF
CDR3 DNA: TGTGCCACCTCGCGGGAGGAAACTAATGAAAAACTGTTTTTT

clone size: -
V gene: TRBV4-1
J gene: TRBJ1-4
D gene: TRBD1
CDR3 protein: CASTSGTGVSSTNEKLFF
CDR3 DNA: TGCGCCAGCACTTCCGGGACAGGGGTTTCCTCAACTAATGAAAAACTGTTTTTT

clone size: -
V gene: TRBV19
J gene: TRBJ1-5
D gene: -
CDR3 protein: CASSIDRGGRGQPQHF
CDR3 DNA: TGTGCCAGTAGTATAGACCGGGGCGGCAGGGGTCAGCCCCAGCATTTT

clone size: -
V gene: TRBV16
J gene: TRBJ1-2
D gene: TRBD1
CDR3 protein: CASSRNLGSRGLGNYGYTF
CDR3 DNA: TGTGCCAGCAGCCGAAATCTCGGTAGCAGGGGGCTGGGAAACTATGGCTACACCTTC

clone size: few
V gene: TRBV5-5
J gene: TRBJ2-7
D gene: TRBD2
CDR3 protein: CASSLGLAGAQNEQYF
CDR3 DNA: TGTGCCAGCAGCTTGGGACTAGCGGGGGCACAGAACGAGCAGTACTTC

clone size: -
V gene: TRBV5-4
J gene: TRBJ2-3
D gene: -
CDR3 protein: CASSLPGRTDTQYF
CDR3 DNA: TGTGCCAGCAGCTTACCAGGTCGAACAGATACGCAGTATTTT

clone size: -
V gene: TRBV7-9
J gene: TRBJ2-1
D gene: TRBD2
CDR3 protein: CASRLVVGRDEQFF
CDR3 DNA: TGTGCCAGCAGGCTAGTGGTCGGGAGGGATGAGCAGTTCTTC

clone size: -
V gene: TRBV7-2
J gene: TRBJ2-7
D gene: -
CDR3 protein: CASSLGGLEQYF
CDR3 DNA: TGTGCCAGCAGCTTAGGGGGGCTCGAGCAGTACTTC